The next 14 T cell receptor beta chains were all read from a single sample in a study of CD8 T cells in ankylosing spondylitis. TCRdb redid the calling of the 5' RACE reads with MiXCR, one entry per CDR3 protein. The sample has more than 110,000 distinct CDR3 sequences, roughly 7.7% seen once. Sequencing used synovial fluid, either unsorted or a sorted T cell fraction (not recorded which). Every receptor here comes from a male donor with ankylosing spondylitis.

This clonotype was detected ten times or more. The J gene is TRBJ2-5, the V gene TRBV29-1; D not certain. CDR3 size: 13 residues. Between the trimmed V and J ends, which lost 1 base and 1 base, there was a span of 7 bases. Germline V CDR1 and CDR2: SQVTM, ANQGSEA. CDR3 sequence: CSVEAPVQETQYF. CDR3 DNA: TGCAGCGTTGAAGCTCCAGTCCAAGAGACCCAGTACTTC.

A few counts support this clonotype. The chain employs TRBV28 and TRBJ2-7; 7 nucleotides line up with TRBD1. This CDR3 contains 16 residues. Germline CDR1 MDHEN, CDR2 SYDVKM. Losses at the gene ends were 5 bases for V and 4 bases for J; bases not matched to a gene: 14. The CDR3 sequence is CASSPGGQPSVYEQYF. CDR3 sequence (DNA): TGTGCCAGCAGTCCTGGGGGACAGCCAAGCGTGTACGAGCAGTACTTC.

By proportion, this clonotype is medium-sized. The gene calls are TRBV10-3 and TRBJ2-6, with 7 bases fitting TRBD1. Germline V gives CDR1 ENHRY, CDR2 SYGVKD. The CDR3 spans 15 residues. The J segment lost 0 bases and the V segment lost 6 bases, leaving 2 bases of the junction unmatched. The CDR3 protein is CAISGTASGANVLTF. In nucleotides, the CDR3 is TGTGCCATCAGCGGGACAGCCTCTGGGGCCAACGTCCTGACTTTC.

There are many counts of this clonotype. The chain employs TRBV5-1 and TRBJ2-1; D remains unclear. Germline assignment: CDR1 SGHRS and CDR2 YFSETQ. This CDR3 has 13 amino acids. With 0 bases removed from V and 4 bases from J, the gap between germline ends came to 5 bases. The CDR3, as DNA: TGCGCCAGCAGCTTGGACATTTACAATGAGCAGTTCTTC. It encodes CASSLDIYNEQFF.

This rearrangement joins TRBV7-8 to TRBJ2-1; D perhaps matches TRBD2 (5 bases). This CDR3 comprises 15 residues. Germline V gives CDR1 SGHVS, CDR2 FQNEAQ. Trimming removed 5 bases at V and 5 bases at J, with 16 bases between. The CDR3 loop reads CASSPGVGWDNEQFF. CDR3 DNA: TGTGCCAGCAGCCCCGGGGTGGGTTGGGACAATGAGCAGTTCTTC.

V and J are TRBV6-5 and TRBJ2-7; 8 bases line up with TRBD1. Germline values: CDR1 MNHEY, CDR2 SVGAGI. The CDR3 contains 14 residues. Trimming took 1 base from V and 7 from J; bases not matched to a gene: 6. This CDR3 is CASSYWQGAWEQYF. CDR3 DNA sequence: TGTGCCAGCAGTTACTGGCAGGGGGCATGGGAGCAGTACTTC.

There are many counts of this clonotype. V and J are TRBV29-1 and TRBJ2-3; 7 bases are a match to TRBD1. Germline V gene lookup returns CDR1 SQVTM and CDR2 ANQGSEA. The CDR3 extends over 15 amino acids. Unmatched junction bases numbered 10, after V lost 6 bases and J lost 1 base. Here the CDR3 reads CSVEITGVGTDTQYF. The CDR3 DNA is TGCAGCGTCGAAATTACAGGGGTCGGCACAGATACGCAGTATTTT.

This clonotype was counted ten times or more. J is TRBJ2-3 and V is TRBV2, with 8 positions matching TRBD1. The J call is uncertain, as TRBJ1-5 better fits the DNA end. CDR1 SNHLY and CDR2 FYNNEI come from the germline V gene. The CDR3 runs 14 residues. CDR3 loop: CASSRGLGTDTQHF. As DNA, the CDR3 is TGTGCCAGCAGCAGGGGGCTAGGCACAGATACGCAGCATTTT.

There are many counts of this clonotype. Here the CDR3 reads CASRGEGREQFF. DNA for the CDR3: TGTGCCAGCCGTGGGGAGGGGCGTGAGCAGTTCTTC. The rearrangement uses TRBV7-2 and TRBJ2-1; TRBD2 matches 7 bases. Germline CDR1 SGHTA, CDR2 FQGNSA. V gave up 8 bases and J gave up 9 bases; unmatched junction bases: 7. The CDR3 has 12 amino acids.

The DNA of the CDR3 is TGTGCCGGGAGAACAGGGAACGGGGCCAACGTCCTGACTTTC. Its protein is CAGRTGNGANVLTF. V usage is TRBV7-9 and J usage is TRBJ2-6; possible D gene TRBD1, 6 bases. The germline gives CDR1 SEHNR, CDR2 FQNEAQ (reference sequence). The CDR3 totals 14 residues. Trimming stripped 11 bases from V and 4 bases from J, with 15 bases between.

The chain carries TRBV20-1 and TRBJ2-1, with no clear D. CDR1 and CDR2 (germline): DFQATT, SNEGSKA (reference sequence). V dropped 5 bases and J dropped 2 bases, with 7 bases sitting between them. The CDR3 has 12 residues. CDR3 sequence reads: CSAPPTYNEQFF. CDR3 coding DNA: TGCAGTGCTCCCCCCACCTACAATGAGCAGTTCTTC.

In DNA form, the CDR3 reads TGTGCCAGCAGCACACGGGGGGGATCCGGGGAGCTGTTTTTT. Translating gives CASSTRGGSGELFF. The rearrangement links TRBV7-2 to TRBJ2-2, with TRBD2 identical over 8 bases. This CDR3 is built from 14 residues. Germline CDR1 is SGHTA and CDR2 is FQGNSA. V was pared by 5 bases and J by 6 bases, with 5 bases of the junction left unmatched. The entire variable domain, with the rest obtained from reference TRBV7-2 and TRBJ2-2, is as follows: GAGVSQSPSNKVTEKGKDVELRCDPISGHTALYWYRQSLGQGLEFLIYFQGNSAPDKSGLPSDRFSAERTGGSVSTLTIQRTQQEDSAVYLCASSTRGGSGELFFGEGSRLTVL.

This sequence joins TRBV20-1 and TRBJ1-1; no reliable D call. The CDR3 runs to 13 residues. Between the trimmed V and J ends, which lost 6 bases and 5 bases, there was a span of 16 bases. The germline V gene encodes CDR1 DFQATT and CDR2 SNEGSKA (reference sequence). CDR3 region: CSAPQQRDTEAFF. For the CDR3, the DNA is TGCAGTGCCCCCCAGCAGCGGGATACTGAAGCTTTCTTT.

The rearrangement joins TRBV7-9 to TRBJ1-2, with no clear D. Trimming took 4 bases from V and 4 from J, leaving 10 bases between them. The germline V gene encodes CDR1 SEHNR and CDR2 FQNEAQ (reference sequence). The CDR3 is 13 amino acids. The CDR3 reads CASSSEFSYGYTF. As DNA, the CDR3 is TGTGCCAGCAGCTCAGAATTCTCCTATGGCTACACCTTC.